These 8 T cell receptor delta chains were all obtained from the same sample, sequenced in a study of γδ T cells in repeated Plasmodium falciparum infection. Bulk repertoires came from Vgamma9/Vdelta2+ or Vdelta2-negative gammadelta T cells flow-sorted from PBMC. TCRdb re-processed the multiplex PCR reads via CATT. The sample has about 57,000 delta-chain clones, over 1.5% seen once. Sequencing input: gamma-delta T cells from blood. These receptors were obtained from a pool of human donors (malaria-infected and uninfected, not separated).

In this sample, this clone turned up many times. The protein that TCRdb holds for this DNA derives from a much larger clone and differs from the translated DNA at residue 3, which likely indicates a read error; the protein shown here is translated from the DNA. This chain joins TRDV1 and TRDJ1; 12 nucleotides match TRDD3. This CDR3 spans 25 amino acids. Germline CDR1 and CDR2: TSWWSYY and QGS. The CDR3 region has the DNA TGTGCTCCTGGGGAGTTCCAGAGGGGGCCTTCCGAAAAAAACTGGGGGATACCTTCCAACAGTAAACTCATCTTT. Protein sequence: CAPGEFQRGPSEKNWGIPSNSKLIF.

This clone was counted only a few times. This is likely an artifact of a read error, given a far larger clone one base away. Other DNA sequences in the same sample also yield this CDR3. The J gene has no call, while the V gene is TRDV1; no check of the table's D call, TRDD3, against the DNA was made. CDR1 TSWWSYY and CDR2 QGS come from the germline V gene. There are 21 residues in the CDR3. The CDR3 here is CALGERSRGLPSGGYTDKLIF. The DNA for the CDR3 is TGCGCTCTTGGGGAACGGTCTCGAGGGCTACCTTCTGGGGGATACACCGATAAGCTCATCTTT.

This clone was counted between two and nine times. TCRdb lists the protein of a much larger clone for this DNA, which differs at residue 13, so this is likely a read error; the protein given here is translated from the DNA itself. This chain links TRDV3 with TRDJ1, with 12 bases that match TRDD3. The CDR3 has 20 amino acids. Germline lookup yields CDR1 TVYSNPD and CDR2 GDNSRS (reference sequence). V shed 2 bases and J 0 bases; nucleotides not matched to a gene: 19. The CDR3 nucleotides read TGTGCCTTTGAGAGGTCGTACAAAACTGGGGGATACCCGTACACCGATAAACTCATCTTT. Amino acids: CAFERSYKTGGYPYTDKLIF.

This clone was counted only a few times. This DNA translates differently at residue 14 from the TCRdb protein, which is that of a much larger clone; a read error is likely, and the protein shown is the DNA's own translation. The rearrangement joins TRDV1 to TRDJ1; TRDD3 matches at 10 bases. The junction had 19 bases not matched to a gene; V was cut back by 1 base and J by 5 bases. This CDR3 has 20 residues. Germline CDR1 is TSWWSYY and CDR2 is QGS. This CDR3 is CALGEPYPNLYWGMRDKLIF. CDR3 DNA: TGTGCTCTTGGGGAACCCTACCCAAACCTCTACTGGGGGATGCGAGATAAACTCATCTTT.

In this sample, this clone turned up many times. TCRdb's protein for this DNA is that of a much larger clone and differs from the translation at residue 9, likely a read error; the protein shown is the DNA translation. The rearrangement uses TRDV2 and TRDJ1; 8 nucleotides match TRDD3. Trimming at V came to 0 bases and at J to 0 bases, leaving 8 bases not matched to a gene. Germline-derived CDR1 and CDR2 are GEAIGNYY and EKD. CDR3 size: 17 residues. CDR3 nucleotide sequence: TGTGCCTGTGACACCTTACTGGGGGGCCCATACACCGATAAACTCATCTTT. Protein sequence: CACDTLLGGPYTDKLIF.

Points on this clone: A far larger clone differs by one base, so this is likely a read error. The same CDR3 also results from other DNA sequences found in this sample. This chain connects TRDV2 to TRDJ3; 9 nucleotides align to TRDD3. V was clipped by 7 bases and J by 0 bases; unmatched bases: 6. This CDR3 contains 17 residues. The V gene's germline CDR1 is GEAIGNYY and CDR2 EKD. The CDR3 loop is CACDWGTYSWDTRQMFF. The CDR3 DNA reads TGTGCCTGCGACTGGGGGACTTACTCCTGGGACACCCGACAGATGTTTTTC.

In its sample, this clone was seen a few times. The likely explanation is a read error, given a far larger clone one base away. Different DNA sequences within this sample yield the same CDR3. The chain joins TRDV1 to TRDJ1, with TRDD3 as a possible D gene (6 bases). TCRdb lists no J gene, so it was determined here by aligning the DNA to germline. CDR1 is TSWWSYY and CDR2 is QGS in the germline V gene. The CDR3 has 19 residues. CDR3 amino acids: CALVELPRLGLLNYLKLIF. The CDR3 coding sequence is TGTGCCCTTGTGGAGCTGCCGAGGCTGGGGTTACTAAACTACCTGAAACTCATCTTT.

Comment on this clone: The protein in TCRdb stems from a much larger clone and differs at residue 17 from this DNA's translation, likely a read error; here the protein is translated from the DNA. V is TRDV1 and J is TRDJ1; TRDD3 matches at 13 bases. The germline V gene has CDR1 TSWWSYY and CDR2 QGS. This CDR3 has 19 amino acids. The CDR3 nucleotides read TGTGCTCTTGGGGAGCTTTCCCCCACTACTGGGGGATACGAGGATAAACCCATCTTT. It yields the protein CALGELSPTTGGYEDKPIF.